A single TCR beta chain is shown here with its context. These data are taken from a study of OX40 agonist ivuxolimab in advanced cancers. V dropped 3 bases and J dropped 7 bases, with 8 bases sitting between them. CDR3 length: 12 amino acids. Germline V gene data show CDR1 as SGHDT and CDR2 as YYEEEE. The data were produced by immunoSEQ multiplex PCR, yet TCRdb's version contains in-frame clones alone and is incomplete. The table includes some 70,000 clones, around 83% detected once. This sequence joins TRBV5-6 and TRBJ2-1; D is undetermined. The specimen was CD4+ or CD8+ T cells sorted from blood, collected in a trial of the OX40 agonist ivuxolimab. The origin of this receptor is an adult with an advanced solid tumor such as melanoma, head and neck, liver or kidney cancer. The CDR3 DNA sequence: TGTGCCAGCAGCTACGACGGGAATGAGCAGTTCTTC. This codes for CASSYDGNEQFF. Supplemented by reference TRBV5-6 and TRBJ2-1, the full variable domain reads DAGVTQSPTHLIKTRGQQVTLRCSPKSGHDTVSWYQQALGQGPQFIFQYYEEEERQRGNFPDRFSGHQFPNYSSELNVNALLLGDSALYLCASSYDGNEQFFGPGTRLTVL.